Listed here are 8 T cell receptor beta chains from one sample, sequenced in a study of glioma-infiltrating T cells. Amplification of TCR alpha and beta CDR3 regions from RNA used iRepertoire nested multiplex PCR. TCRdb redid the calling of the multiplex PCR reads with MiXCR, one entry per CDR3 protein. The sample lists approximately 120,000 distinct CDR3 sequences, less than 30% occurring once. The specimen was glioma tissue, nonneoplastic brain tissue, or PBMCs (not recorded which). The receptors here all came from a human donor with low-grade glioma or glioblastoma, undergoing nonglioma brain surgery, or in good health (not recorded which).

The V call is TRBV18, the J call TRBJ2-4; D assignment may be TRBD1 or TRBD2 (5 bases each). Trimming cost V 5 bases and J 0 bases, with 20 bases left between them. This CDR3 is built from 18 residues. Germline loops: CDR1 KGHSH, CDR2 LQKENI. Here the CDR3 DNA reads TGTGCCAGCTCAGTCGGGGCCGAAACTTTACTAGCCAAAAACATTCAGTACTTC. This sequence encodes CASSVGAETLLAKNIQYF.

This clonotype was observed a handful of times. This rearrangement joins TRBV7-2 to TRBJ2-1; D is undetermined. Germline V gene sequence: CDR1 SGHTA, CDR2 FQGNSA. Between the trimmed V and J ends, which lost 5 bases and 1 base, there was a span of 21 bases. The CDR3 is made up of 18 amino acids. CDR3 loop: CASSPQTPLVLSYNEQFF. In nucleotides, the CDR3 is TGTGCCAGCAGCCCACAGACCCCGTTAGTATTATCCTACAATGAGCAGTTCTTC. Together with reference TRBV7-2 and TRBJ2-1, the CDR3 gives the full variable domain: GAGVSQSPSNKVTEKGKDVELRCDPISGHTALYWYRQSLGQGLEFLIYFQGNSAPDKSGLPSDRFSAERTGGSVSTLTIQRTQQEDSAVYLCASSPQTPLVLSYNEQFFGPGTRLTVL.

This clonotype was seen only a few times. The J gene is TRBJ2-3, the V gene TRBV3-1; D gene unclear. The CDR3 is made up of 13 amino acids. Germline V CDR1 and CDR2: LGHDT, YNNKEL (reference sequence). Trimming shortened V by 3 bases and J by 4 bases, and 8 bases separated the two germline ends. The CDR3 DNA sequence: TGTGCCAGCAGCCAGGGATTTGCAGATACGCAGTATTTT. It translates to CASSQGFADTQYF.

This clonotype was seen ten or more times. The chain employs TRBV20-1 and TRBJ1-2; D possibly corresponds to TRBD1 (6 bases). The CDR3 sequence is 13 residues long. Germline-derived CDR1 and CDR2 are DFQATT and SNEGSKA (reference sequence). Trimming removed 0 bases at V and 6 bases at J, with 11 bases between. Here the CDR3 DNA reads TGCAGTGCTAGAGATTCGACAGGTCATGGCTACACCTTC. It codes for CSARDSTGHGYTF.

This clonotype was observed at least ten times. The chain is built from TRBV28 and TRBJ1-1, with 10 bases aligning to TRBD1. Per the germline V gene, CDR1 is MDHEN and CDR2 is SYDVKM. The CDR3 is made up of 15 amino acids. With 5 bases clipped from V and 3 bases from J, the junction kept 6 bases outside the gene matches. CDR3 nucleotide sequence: TGTGCCAGCAGTATACCGGACAGGGGGGACACTGAAGCTTTCTTT. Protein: CASSIPDRGDTEAFF.

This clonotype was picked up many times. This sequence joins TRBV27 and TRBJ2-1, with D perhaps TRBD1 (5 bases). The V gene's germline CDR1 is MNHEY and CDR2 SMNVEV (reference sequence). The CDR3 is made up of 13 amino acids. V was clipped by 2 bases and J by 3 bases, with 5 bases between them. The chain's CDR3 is CASSLQGYNEQFF. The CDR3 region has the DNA TGTGCCAGCAGTTTACAGGGCTACAATGAGCAGTTCTTC.

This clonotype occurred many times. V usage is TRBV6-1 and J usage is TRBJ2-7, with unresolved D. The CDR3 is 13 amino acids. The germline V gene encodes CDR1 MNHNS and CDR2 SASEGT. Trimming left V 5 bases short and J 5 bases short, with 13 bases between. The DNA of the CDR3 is TGTGCCAGCAGTTTCATAGGAAGGAACGAGCAGTACTTC. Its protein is CASSFIGRNEQYF.

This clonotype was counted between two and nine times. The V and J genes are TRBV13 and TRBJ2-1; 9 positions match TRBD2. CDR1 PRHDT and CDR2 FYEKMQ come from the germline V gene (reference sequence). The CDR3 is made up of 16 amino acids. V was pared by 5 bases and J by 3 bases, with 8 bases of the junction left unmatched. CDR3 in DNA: TGTGCCAGCAGCCTAGCGGGGAGGGGACTCTACAATGAGCAGTTCTTC. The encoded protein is CASSLAGRGLYNEQFF.